These 11 T cell receptor beta chains share one sample of origin, sequenced in a study of T-cell reconstitution after alpha-beta-depleted transplantation in children. For TCRbeta, the library was prepared with unique molecular identifiers. A single record per CDR3 protein comes from TCRdb applying MiXCR to the PCR reads. This table has about 870,000 distinct CDR3 sequences, under 20% appearing once. The input for sequencing was PBMCs, mostly from graft donor cells, taken 360 days after TCRalphabeta/CD19-depleted stem cell transplant. These receptors originate from a male patient aged 5 to 17 who had a stem cell transplant for acute lymphoblastic leukemia, so the T cells may come from the graft donor.

This clonotype was detected only a few times. V is TRBV4-1 and J is TRBJ2-7; 11 nucleotides agree with TRBD2. The CDR3 has 15 residues. The ends lost 4 bases at V and 4 bases at J; junction bases unmatched: 6. Germline-derived CDR1 and CDR2 are MGHRA and YSYEKL. Here the CDR3 DNA reads TGCGCCAGCAGCCGGACTAGACTAGCGGGATACGAGCAGTACTTC. Amino acid sequence: CASSRTRLAGYEQYF.

This clonotype was seen a few times. This chain's CDR3 is CSALGPNYGYTF. CDR3 nucleotide sequence: TGCAGCGCCTTGGGGCCAAACTATGGCTACACCTTC. J is TRBJ1-2 and V is TRBV29-1, with TRBD1 as a possible D gene (5 bases). CDR3 size: 12 residues. Trimming took 7 bases from V and 2 from J, leaving 11 bases between them. Germline V gene data show CDR1 as SQVTM and CDR2 as ANQGSEA.

This clonotype was counted at least ten times. The V and J genes are TRBV29-1 and TRBJ2-5; 9 nucleotides agree with TRBD1. The CDR3 is 13 residues long. Germline trimming cut 4 bases from V and 5 bases from J; bases unmatched to any gene: 5. In germline, CDR1 is SQVTM, CDR2 ANQGSEA. CDR3 DNA sequence: TGCAGCGTTGTTCGGACAGGGGACGAGACCCAGTACTTC. Its translation is CSVVRTGDETQYF.

This chain joins TRBV6-4 and TRBJ2-1; possibly TRBD1 for D (6 bases). The CDR3 has 16 residues. V was shortened by 6 bases and J by 7 bases, with 22 bases between the two germline ends. CDR1 MRHNA and CDR2 SNTAGT come from the germline V gene. CDR3 coding DNA: TGTGCCAGCAGCCCCTGGGGGCTAGCCTGGTTGAATGAGCAGTTCTTC. This encodes CASSPWGLAWLNEQFF.

This chain uses TRBV20-1 with TRBJ2-1, with D perhaps TRBD1 (6 bases). Trimming shortened V by 4 bases and J by 6 bases, and 16 bases separated the two germline ends. From germline, CDR1 is DFQATT and CDR2 SNEGSKA (reference sequence). CDR3 size: 14 residues. The CDR3 coding sequence is TGCAGTGCTATGGGGGCTAGTGAGGGCAATGAGCAGTTCTTC. Translated, it gives CSAMGASEGNEQFF.

This clonotype was counted between two and nine times. This sequence joins TRBV7-6 and TRBJ2-3, with D possibly TRBD2 on 6 matching bases. From germline, CDR1 is SGHVS and CDR2 FNYEAQ. The CDR3 spans 15 residues. V lost 6 bases and J lost 3, with 16 bases in between. The CDR3 bases are TGTGCCAGCAGTAGCCCCCTCCGGGAGACAGATACGCAGTATTTT. The encoded protein is CASSSPLRETDTQYF.

The V call is TRBV7-6, the J call TRBJ1-5, with TRBD1 identical over 7 bases. The CDR3 is 15 residues long. Germline lookup yields CDR1 SGHVS and CDR2 FNYEAQ. V shed 4 bases, J shed 3 bases, and the junction held 6 bases outside the gene matches. CDR3 residues: CASSSWDSTNQPQHF. In DNA, the CDR3 is TGTGCCAGCAGCTCCTGGGACAGCACCAATCAGCCCCAGCATTTT.

The chain employs TRBV5-1 and TRBJ2-5; 8 nucleotides line up with TRBD2. The germline V gene has CDR1 SGHRS and CDR2 YFSETQ. This CDR3 has 15 residues. Germline trimming cut 6 bases from V and 2 bases from J; bases unmatched to any gene: 9. The CDR3 coding sequence is TGCGCCAGCACCGCTGGGAGCGGGGGACAAGAGACCCAGTACTTC. Its translation is CASTAGSGGQETQYF.

The gene calls are TRBV20-1 and TRBJ2-1; 8 bases line up with TRBD2. V was clipped by 0 bases and J by 4 bases; unmatched bases: 8. CDR3 length: 16 residues. Per the germline V gene, CDR1 is DFQATT and CDR2 is SNEGSKA (reference sequence). The CDR3 DNA sequence: TGCAGTGCTAGAGATCGACGACTAGCGTCTTACAATGAGCAGTTCTTC. The encoded protein is CSARDRRLASYNEQFF.

There are a few counts of this clonotype. The chain uses TRBV12-3 or TRBV12-4 and TRBJ2-2, with TRBD2 matching 7 bases. This CDR3 is built from 16 residues. Trimming took 5 bases from V and 6 from J; bases not matched to a gene: 12. CDR3 in amino acids: CASSPRGGWGPGELFF. CDR3 DNA: TGTGCCAGCAGTCCCCGGGGAGGGTGGGGTCCCGGGGAGCTGTTTTTT.

The chain links TRBV5-1 to TRBJ2-2; D tentatively fits TRBD1 or TRBD2 (5 bases each). V lost 4 bases and J 3 bases, leaving 13 bases between the germline ends. Germline V gene sequence: CDR1 SGHRS, CDR2 YFSETQ. This CDR3 has 15 residues. This CDR3 is CASSPGTDYTGELFF. CDR3 bases: TGCGCCAGCAGCCCGGGGACCGACTACACCGGGGAGCTGTTTTTT.